The 32 T cell receptor beta chains below come from one sample, sequenced in a study of cytomegalovirus exposure and HLA in healthy donors. With 60 Vbeta and 13 Jbeta primers, the PCR was carried out. Sequenced by immunoSEQ multiplex PCR; TCRdb stores in-frame clones only, minus some. In all, the sample yields roughly 76,000 clones. The sequenced sample was PBMCs. Receptors were obtained from a female donor in good health and CMV-seropositive.

This rearrangement joins TRBV30 to TRBJ1-1; 7 positions match TRBD1. The CDR3 length is 13 residues. Unmatched junction bases numbered 6, after V lost 5 bases and J lost 3 bases. Germline CDR1 is GTSNPN and CDR2 is SVGIG (reference sequence). CDR3 amino acids: CAWDFQGDTEAFF. The CDR3 DNA reads as TGTGCCTGGGACTTCCAGGGGGACACTGAAGCTTTCTTT.

About this clone itself: One end of the junction varies from germline; a read error may be responsible. The CDR3, as DNA: TGTGCCGGGAGTACCCAGGGGGCGCCTGGAAACACCATATATTTT. Amino acids: CAGSTQGAPGNTIYF. V and J are TRBV30 and TRBJ1-3; TRBD1 aligns across 8 bases. Germline loops: CDR1 GTSNPN, CDR2 SVGIG (reference sequence). This CDR3 has 15 residues.

The rearrangement uses TRBV5-1 and TRBJ2-7; possibly TRBD2 for D (6 bases). The length of the CDR3 is 14 residues. Germline V gives CDR1 SGHRS, CDR2 YFSETQ. V gave up 5 bases and J gave up 6 bases, with 18 bases separating them. The CDR3, as DNA: TGCGCCAGCAGGCCTGAAAATTTGGAGGGCGAGCAGTACTTC. It translates to CASRPENLEGEQYF.

The rearrangement joins TRBV5-8 to TRBJ2-3; D is unresolved. Germline V gives CDR1 SGHTS, CDR2 YDEGEE. CDR3 length: 13 residues. V lost 2 bases to trimming and J lost 0 bases, with 4 bases between them. The DNA for the CDR3 is TGTGCCAGCAGCTTCCGTAGCACAGATACGCAGTATTTT. Encoded protein: CASSFRSTDTQYF.

The chain links TRBV4-1 to TRBJ2-5, with TRBD2 matching 15 bases. The CDR3 sequence is 17 residues long. The germline gives CDR1 MGHRA, CDR2 YSYEKL. Unmatched junction bases numbered 4, after V lost 2 bases and J lost 3 bases. In nucleotides, the CDR3 is TGCGCCAGCAGCCAACTCGGACTAGCGGGGGGGAAAGAGACCCAGTACTTC. Protein product: CASSQLGLAGGKETQYF.

The chain joins TRBV2 to TRBJ2-5; TRBD1 matches 9 bases. The trim removed 7 bases at V and 4 bases at J, leaving 10 bases unmatched. CDR1 and CDR2 from the germline V gene are SNHLY and FYNNEI. This CDR3 contains 15 residues. CDR3 region: CASTPGTGYPETQYF. The CDR3 nucleotides read TGTGCCAGCACCCCCGGGACAGGGTACCCAGAGACCCAGTACTTC.

The rearrangement joins TRBV19 to TRBJ2-7; no clear D. The CDR3 extends over 16 amino acids. Trimming removed 0 bases at V and 5 bases at J, with 17 bases between. In germline, CDR1 is LNHDA, CDR2 SQIVND (reference sequence). DNA for the CDR3: TGTGCCAGTAGTATAGACCTGGTGGAGCCTTCCCACGAGCAGTACTTC. Protein sequence: CASSIDLVEPSHEQYF.

V is TRBV29-1 and J is TRBJ2-5, with 7 bases matching TRBD1. This CDR3 region has 13 residues. Germline assignment: CDR1 SQVTM and CDR2 ANQGSEA. The V and J ends lost 3 bases and 1 base, in that order; junction bases with no gene match: 2. In DNA form, the CDR3 reads TGCAGCGTTGAGAGGGACAGCCAAGAGACCCAGTACTTC. This gives the protein CSVERDSQETQYF.

The rearrangement links TRBV6-1 to TRBJ1-2, with D possibly matching TRBD1 (5 bases). The V and J ends lost 4 bases and 8 bases respectively, with 11 bases between them. Germline V gene sequence: CDR1 MNHNS, CDR2 SASEGT. The CDR3 runs to 12 residues. CDR3 amino acids: CASSVYRKGYTF. CDR3 DNA sequence: TGTGCCAGCAGTGTTTACAGGAAGGGCTACACCTTC.

The V gene is TRBV5-4, the J gene TRBJ2-3; D is ambiguous. Germline CDR1 and CDR2: SGHNT and YYREEE (reference sequence). V gave up 3 bases and J gave up 0 bases, with 17 bases separating them. The CDR3 totals 17 residues. In DNA form, the CDR3 reads TGTGCCAGCAGCTCCACGGCGGTATTTTCTAGCACAGATACGCAGTATTTT. This codes for CASSSTAVFSSTDTQYF.

The chain combines TRBV6-5 with TRBJ2-7; possible D gene TRBD2, 5 bases. The V gene lost 2 bases and the J gene lost 2 bases, with 10 bases spanning the gap. The CDR3 spans 14 residues. The germline CDR1 and CDR2 sequences are MNHEY and SVGAGI. DNA for the CDR3: TGTGCCAGCAGTTACGCGGGCAACACCTACGAGCAGTACTTC. Translating it yields CASSYAGNTYEQYF.

The genes are TRBV12-5 and TRBJ1-2; D possibly corresponds to TRBD1 (6 bases). Between the trimmed V and J ends, which lost 1 base and 4 bases, there was a span of 13 bases. Germline V gene sequence: CDR1 LGHNT, CDR2 FRNRAP. There are 15 residues in the CDR3. The CDR3 bases are TGTGCTAGTGGTTTGGGTTCACAGGGCGCCTATGGCTACACCTTC. It codes for CASGLGSQGAYGYTF.

The rearrangement links TRBV5-1 to TRBJ1-5; possible D gene TRBD1, 5 bases. This CDR3 contains 16 residues. Germline V lookup: CDR1 SGHRS, CDR2 YFSETQ. Trimming removed 3 bases at V and 0 bases at J, with 13 bases between. CDR3: CASSYGGINSNQPQHF. For the CDR3, the DNA is TGCGCCAGCAGCTACGGGGGAATCAATAGCAATCAGCCCCAGCATTTT.

The chain recombines TRBV29-1 with TRBJ2-5; the match to TRBD2 covers 10 bases. Germline trimming cut 6 bases from V and 2 bases from J; bases unmatched to any gene: 6. This CDR3 is built from 14 residues. Germline values: CDR1 SQVTM, CDR2 ANQGSEA. This CDR3 is CSVEGLALQETQYF. CDR3 nucleotides: TGCAGCGTAGAGGGACTAGCGTTACAAGAGACCCAGTACTTC. Looking up the rest from reference TRBV29-1 and TRBJ2-5 gives the full variable domain: SAVISQKPSRDICQRGTSLTIQCQVDSQVTMMFWYRQQPGQSLTLIATANQGSEATYESGFVIDKFPISRPNLTFSTLTVSNMSPEDSSIYLCSVEGLALQETQYFGPGTRLLVL.

The chain has TRBV6-5 and TRBJ2-1; 10 positions match TRBD2. The CDR3 has 15 residues. CDR1 is MNHEY, CDR2 SVGAGI, per germline. V shed 2 bases, J shed 7 bases, and the junction held 5 bases outside the gene matches. As DNA, the CDR3 is TGTGCCAGCAGTTACGCCACTAGCGGGATTAATGAGCAGTTCTTC. Amino acids: CASSYATSGINEQFF.

The genes are TRBV6-4 and TRBJ1-5; D perhaps matches TRBD1 (6 bases). The germline V and J ends were trimmed by 3 bases and 2 bases, with 11 bases remaining between them. Germline lookup yields CDR1 MRHNA and CDR2 SNTAGT. This CDR3 is 15 amino acids long. The CDR3 DNA is TGTGCCAGCAGTGAACAGGGAGATGGCAATCAGCCCCAGCATTTT. Its protein is CASSEQGDGNQPQHF.

V usage is TRBV6-4 and J usage is TRBJ2-1; possibly TRBD2 for D (7 bases). V lost 5 bases, J lost 8 bases, and 16 bases lay in between. The germline V gene encodes CDR1 MRHNA and CDR2 SNTAGT. The CDR3 extends over 14 amino acids. This CDR3 is CASSPWTRGDEQFF. The CDR3 DNA is TGTGCCAGCAGTCCGTGGACTAGGGGGGATGAGCAGTTCTTC.

The chain employs TRBV6-6 and TRBJ2-1; 9 bases align to TRBD1. The CDR3 is made up of 15 amino acids. V was clipped by 4 bases and J by 8 bases; unmatched bases: 9. CDR1 MNHNY and CDR2 SVGAGI come from the germline V gene (reference sequence). DNA for the CDR3: TGTGCCAGCAGTTCCCCGGGACAGGGTTTTGATGAGCAGTTCTTC. Amino acid sequence: CASSSPGQGFDEQFF.

The CDR3 loop is CASSYSGSTTDTQYF. The CDR3 DNA sequence: TGTGCCAGCAGTTACAGCGGGAGTACTACAGATACGCAGTATTTT. V usage is TRBV6-5 and J usage is TRBJ2-3, with 8 bases matching TRBD2. Germline CDR1 and CDR2: MNHEY and SVGAGI. The junction had 4 bases not matched to a gene; V was cut back by 2 bases and J by 3 bases. The CDR3 runs 15 residues.

The J gene is TRBJ1-3, the V gene TRBV6-6; D is ambiguous. The CDR3 loop spans 13 amino acids. Germline-derived CDR1 and CDR2 are MNHNY and SVGAGI (reference sequence). V gave up 6 bases and J gave up 2 bases, with 8 bases separating them. CDR3 DNA sequence: TGTGCCAGCAGCCCCGGGACTGGAAACACCATATATTTT. Protein sequence: CASSPGTGNTIYF.

The chain links TRBV7-2 to TRBJ1-5; D unresolved. This CDR3 contains 17 residues. Germline CDR1 reads SGHTA; CDR2 reads FQGNSA. The V and J ends lost 1 base and 2 bases respectively, with 15 bases between them. In nucleotides, the CDR3 is TGTGCCAGCAGCTTAGTTGGAGGGCTGGGTGGCAATCAGCCCCAGCATTTT. Its protein product is CASSLVGGLGGNQPQHF.

The chain joins TRBV25-1 to TRBJ2-3; D is unresolved. Trimming left V 2 bases short and J 5 bases short, with 14 bases between. The germline V gene encodes CDR1 MGHDK and CDR2 SYGVNS. The CDR3 is 15 amino acids. DNA of the CDR3: TGTGCCAGCAGTGAAGCGGCCCGCCCTCGAGATACGCAGTATTTT. Amino acids: CASSEAARPRDTQYF.

The V call is TRBV9, the J call TRBJ2-2; 9 nucleotides agree with TRBD2. Trimming at V came to 5 bases and at J to 6 bases, leaving 11 bases not matched to a gene. The CDR3 is made up of 16 amino acids. Germline loops: CDR1 SGDLS, CDR2 YYNGEE. The CDR3 protein is CASSRMGTSPAGELFF. The CDR3 DNA sequence: TGTGCCAGCAGTCGGATGGGGACTAGCCCGGCCGGGGAGCTGTTTTTT.

The gene calls are TRBV15 and TRBJ2-1; D possibly corresponds to TRBD2 (7 bases). Germline V gene data show CDR1 as LNHNV and CDR2 as YYDKDF (reference sequence). V lost 6 bases to trimming and J lost 5 bases, with 17 bases between them. The CDR3 is made up of 15 amino acids. The CDR3 DNA reads TGTGCCACCAGAGGAGGGGGGGTCCCCGACAATGAGCAGTTCTTC. Translating it yields CATRGGGVPDNEQFF.

The chain links TRBV7-9 to TRBJ2-7; 8 nucleotides line up with TRBD1. V shed 1 base and J 2 bases; nucleotides not matched to a gene: 16. Germline CDR1 SEHNR, CDR2 FQNEAQ (reference sequence). The CDR3 sequence is 19 residues long. DNA for the CDR3: TGTGCCAGCAGCTTAGTTCGGGGCACAGGGGGACTGCCCACCTACGAGCAGTACTTC. This translates into CASSLVRGTGGLPTYEQYF.

This chain uses TRBV6-1 with TRBJ1-2; TRBD1 aligns across 12 bases. The germline V gene has CDR1 MNHNS and CDR2 SASEGT. The V gene end was trimmed by 3 bases and the J gene end by 4 bases; junction bases not matched to a gene: 15. This CDR3 comprises 19 residues. The CDR3 coding sequence is TGTGCCAGCAGTGATTATAGTGGGACAGGGGGCGTATGGAGCTATGGCTACACCTTC. Translation gives CASSDYSGTGGVWSYGYTF.

V gene TRBV6-5 combines with J gene TRBJ2-3; TRBD1 might be the D (5 bases). Germline V gene lookup returns CDR1 MNHEY and CDR2 SVGAGI. V lost 2 bases, J lost 5 bases, and 11 bases lay in between. This CDR3 comprises 14 residues. Here the CDR3 DNA reads TGTGCCAGCAGTTACGTAAGGGGTATAGATACGCAGTATTTT. Its translation is CASSYVRGIDTQYF.

On this clone itself: An end of the junction does not agree with germline; a read error may underlie this. The chain carries TRBV30 and TRBJ2-3; the D gene could be TRBD1 or TRBD2 (5 bases each). The CDR3 extends over 15 amino acids. Germline CDR1 GTSNPN, CDR2 SVGIG (reference sequence). Written as DNA, the CDR3 is TGTGCCGGGAGTCTGAAGACAGCTAGCACAGATACGCAGTATTTT. Its protein product is CAGSLKTASTDTQYF.

V gene TRBV7-6 combines with J gene TRBJ1-4; the D gene is possibly TRBD1 (5 bases). The ends were cut back, 5 bases at V and 7 bases at J, with 17 bases in the middle. The CDR3 is 15 residues long. The V gene's germline CDR1 is SGHVS and CDR2 FNYEAQ. The CDR3 bases are TGTGCCAGCAGCCTAGGGTCCGGGGGAGGTGAAAAACTGTTTTTT. This sequence encodes CASSLGSGGGEKLFF.

The chain employs TRBV9 and TRBJ1-1; D is unclear. The CDR3 is made up of 13 amino acids. Germline values: CDR1 SGDLS, CDR2 YYNGEE. Trimming left V 1 base short and J 12 bases short, with 16 bases between. The CDR3 DNA reads as TGTGCCAGCAGCGTAAGGTCCCCCGGAGGAACTTTCTTT. This codes for CASSVRSPGGTFF.

This chain uses TRBV7-9 with TRBJ2-7; 8 bases match TRBD1. Trimming took 1 base from V and 1 from J; bases not matched to a gene: 0. The CDR3 spans 14 residues. The germline gives CDR1 SEHNR, CDR2 FQNEAQ (reference sequence). CDR3 sequence reads: CASSLGTGSYEQYF. As DNA, the CDR3 is TGTGCCAGCAGCTTAGGGACAGGGTCCTACGAGCAGTACTTC. The complete variable domain, with remaining parts taken from reference TRBV7-9 and TRBJ2-7, reads DTGVSQNPRHKITKRGQNVTFRCDPISEHNRLYWYRQTLGQGPEFLTYFQNEAQLEKSRLLSDRFSAERPKGSFSTLEIQRTEQGDSAMYLCASSLGTGSYEQYFGPGTRLTVT.

CDR3 amino acids: CASSPSTGWSGMNTEAFF. The CDR3 DNA sequence: TGTGCCAGCAGTCCATCGACAGGGTGGTCCGGCATGAACACTGAAGCTTTCTTT. The chain carries TRBV28 and TRBJ1-1; 7 nucleotides agree with TRBD1. CDR1 is MDHEN and CDR2 is SYDVKM in the germline V gene. The J segment lost 0 bases and the V segment lost 5 bases, leaving 15 bases of the junction unmatched. The CDR3 contains 18 residues.